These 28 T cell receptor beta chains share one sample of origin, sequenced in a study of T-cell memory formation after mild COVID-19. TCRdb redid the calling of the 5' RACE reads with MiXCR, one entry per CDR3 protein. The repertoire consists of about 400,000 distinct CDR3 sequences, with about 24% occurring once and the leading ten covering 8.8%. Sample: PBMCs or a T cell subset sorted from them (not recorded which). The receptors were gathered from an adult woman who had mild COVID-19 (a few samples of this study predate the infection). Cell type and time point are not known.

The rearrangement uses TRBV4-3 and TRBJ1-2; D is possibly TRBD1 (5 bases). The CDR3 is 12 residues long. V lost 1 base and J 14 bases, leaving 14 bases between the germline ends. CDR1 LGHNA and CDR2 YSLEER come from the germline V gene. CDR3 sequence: CASSQVAGRETF. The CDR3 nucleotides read TGCGCCAGCAGCCAAGTGGCAGGGCGAGAAACCTTC.

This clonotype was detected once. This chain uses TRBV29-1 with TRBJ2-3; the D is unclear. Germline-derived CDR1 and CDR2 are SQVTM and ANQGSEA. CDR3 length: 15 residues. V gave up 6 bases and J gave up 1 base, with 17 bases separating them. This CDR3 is CSVSPWAAGTDTQYF. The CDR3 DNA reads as TGCAGCGTGAGTCCGTGGGCCGCCGGCACAGATACGCAGTATTTT.

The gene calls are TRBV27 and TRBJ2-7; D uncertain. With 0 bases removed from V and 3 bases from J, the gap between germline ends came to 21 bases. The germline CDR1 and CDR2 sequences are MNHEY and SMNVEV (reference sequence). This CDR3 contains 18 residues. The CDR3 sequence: CASSLSWDWTHPDYEQYF. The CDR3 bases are TGTGCCAGCAGTTTATCGTGGGATTGGACCCACCCGGACTACGAGCAGTACTTC.

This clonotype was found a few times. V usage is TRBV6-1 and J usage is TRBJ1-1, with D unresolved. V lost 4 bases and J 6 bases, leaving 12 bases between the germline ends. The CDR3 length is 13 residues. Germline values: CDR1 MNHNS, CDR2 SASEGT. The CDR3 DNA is TGTGCCAGCAGTGTCCGACGGTTCGCTGAAGCTTTCTTT. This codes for CASSVRRFAEAFF.

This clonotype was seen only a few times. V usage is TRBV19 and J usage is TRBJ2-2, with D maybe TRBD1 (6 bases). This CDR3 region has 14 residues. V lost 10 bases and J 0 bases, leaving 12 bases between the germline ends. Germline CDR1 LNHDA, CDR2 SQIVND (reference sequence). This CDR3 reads CATSGTPNTGELFF. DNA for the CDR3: TGTGCCACCTCCGGGACACCGAACACCGGGGAGCTGTTTTTT.

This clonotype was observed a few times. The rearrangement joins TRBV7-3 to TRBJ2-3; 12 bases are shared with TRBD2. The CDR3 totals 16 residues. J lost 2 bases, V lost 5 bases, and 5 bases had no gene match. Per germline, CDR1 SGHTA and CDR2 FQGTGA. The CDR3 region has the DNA TGTGCCAGCAGCGGGGGACTAGCGGGTTCCACAGATACGCAGTATTTT. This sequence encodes CASSGGLAGSTDTQYF.

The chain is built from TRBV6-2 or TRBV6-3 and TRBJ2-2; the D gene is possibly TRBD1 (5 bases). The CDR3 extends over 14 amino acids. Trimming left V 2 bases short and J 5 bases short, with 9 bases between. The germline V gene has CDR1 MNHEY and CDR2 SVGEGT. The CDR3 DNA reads TGTGCCAGCAGTTACCTTAGGGGTACCGGGGAGCTGTTTTTT. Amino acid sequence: CASSYLRGTGELFF.

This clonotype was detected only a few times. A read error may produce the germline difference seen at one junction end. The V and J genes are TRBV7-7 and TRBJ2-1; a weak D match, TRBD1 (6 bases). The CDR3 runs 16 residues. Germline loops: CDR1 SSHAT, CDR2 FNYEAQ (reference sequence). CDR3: CASSLALGGSHNEQFF. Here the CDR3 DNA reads TGTGCTAGCAGCTTAGCGCTAGGGGGATCCCACAATGAGCAGTTCTTC.

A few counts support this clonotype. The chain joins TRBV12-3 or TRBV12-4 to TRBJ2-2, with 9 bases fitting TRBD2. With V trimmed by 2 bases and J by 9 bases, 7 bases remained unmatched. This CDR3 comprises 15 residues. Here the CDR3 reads CASSLRGGGNRELFF. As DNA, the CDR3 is TGTGCCAGCAGTTTACGCGGGGGGGGGAACCGGGAGCTGTTTTTT.

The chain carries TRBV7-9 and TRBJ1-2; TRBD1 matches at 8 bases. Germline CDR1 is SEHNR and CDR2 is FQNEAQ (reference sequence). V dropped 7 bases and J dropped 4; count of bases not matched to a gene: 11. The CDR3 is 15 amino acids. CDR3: CASTDPRGRGYGYTF. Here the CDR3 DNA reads TGTGCCAGCACCGACCCCAGGGGGCGCGGCTATGGCTACACCTTC.

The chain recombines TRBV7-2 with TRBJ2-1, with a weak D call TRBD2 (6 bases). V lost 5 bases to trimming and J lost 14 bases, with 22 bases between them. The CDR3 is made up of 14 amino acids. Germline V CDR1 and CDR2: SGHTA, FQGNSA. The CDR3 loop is CASSPLKSSGTEFF. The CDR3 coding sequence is TGTGCCAGCAGCCCCCTCAAAAGTAGCGGTACCGAGTTCTTC.

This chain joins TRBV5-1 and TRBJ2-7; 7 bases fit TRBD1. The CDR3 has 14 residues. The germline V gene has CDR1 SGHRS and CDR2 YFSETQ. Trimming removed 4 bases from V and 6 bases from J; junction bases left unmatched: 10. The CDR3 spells CASSPGTVWSEQYF. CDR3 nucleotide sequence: TGCGCCAGCAGCCCTGGGACAGTCTGGTCCGAGCAGTACTTC.

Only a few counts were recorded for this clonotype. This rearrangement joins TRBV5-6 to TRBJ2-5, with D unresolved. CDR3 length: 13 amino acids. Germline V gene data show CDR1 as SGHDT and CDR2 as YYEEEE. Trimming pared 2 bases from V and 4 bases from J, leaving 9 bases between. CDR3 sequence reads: CASSFARAETQYF. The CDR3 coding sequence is TGTGCCAGCAGCTTCGCAAGGGCAGAGACCCAGTACTTC.

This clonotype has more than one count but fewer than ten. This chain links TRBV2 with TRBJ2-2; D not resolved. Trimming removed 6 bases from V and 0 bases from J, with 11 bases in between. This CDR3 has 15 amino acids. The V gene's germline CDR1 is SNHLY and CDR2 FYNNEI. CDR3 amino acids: CASSWKAPNTGELFF. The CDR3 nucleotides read TGTGCCAGCAGCTGGAAAGCCCCGAACACCGGGGAGCTGTTTTTT. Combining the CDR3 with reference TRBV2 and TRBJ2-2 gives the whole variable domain EPEVTQTPSHQVTQMGQEVILRCVPISNHLYFYWYRQILGQKVEFLVSFYNNEISEKSEIFDDQFSVERPDGSNFTLKIRSTKLEDSAMYFCASSWKAPNTGELFFGEGSRLTVL.

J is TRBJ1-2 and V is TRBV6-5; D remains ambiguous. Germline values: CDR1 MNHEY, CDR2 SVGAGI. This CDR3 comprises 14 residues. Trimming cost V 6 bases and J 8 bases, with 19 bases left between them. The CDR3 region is CASRAPSEVIGYTF. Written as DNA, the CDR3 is TGTGCCAGCAGAGCCCCCTCCGAAGTGATAGGCTACACCTTC.

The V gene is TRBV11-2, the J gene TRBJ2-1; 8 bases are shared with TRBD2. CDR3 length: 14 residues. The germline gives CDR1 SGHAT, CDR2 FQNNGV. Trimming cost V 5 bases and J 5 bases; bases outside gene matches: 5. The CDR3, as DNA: TGTGCCAGCAGCCTTAGCGGGATCCACAATGAGCAGTTCTTC. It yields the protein CASSLSGIHNEQFF.

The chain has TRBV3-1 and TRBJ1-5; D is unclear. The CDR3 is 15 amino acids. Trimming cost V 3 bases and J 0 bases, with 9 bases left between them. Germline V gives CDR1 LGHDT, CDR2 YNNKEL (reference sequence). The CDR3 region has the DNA TGTGCCAGCAGCCAGGGGTCCTCTAGCAATCAGCCCCAGCATTTT. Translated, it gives CASSQGSSSNQPQHF.

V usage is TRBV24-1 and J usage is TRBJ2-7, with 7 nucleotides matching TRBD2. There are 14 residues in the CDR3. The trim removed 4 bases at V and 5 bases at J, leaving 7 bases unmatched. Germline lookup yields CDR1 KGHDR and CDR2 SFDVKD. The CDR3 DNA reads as TGTGCCACCAGTGACCCGACTAGCAGGGACGAGCAGTACTTC. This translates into CATSDPTSRDEQYF.

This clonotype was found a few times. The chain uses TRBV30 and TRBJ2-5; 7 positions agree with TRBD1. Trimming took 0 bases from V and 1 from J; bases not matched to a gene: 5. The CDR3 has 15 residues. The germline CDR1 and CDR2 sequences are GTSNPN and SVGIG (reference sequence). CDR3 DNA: TGTGCCTGGAGTGTACTTGGGACAGTCCAAGAGACCCAGTACTTC. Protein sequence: CAWSVLGTVQETQYF.

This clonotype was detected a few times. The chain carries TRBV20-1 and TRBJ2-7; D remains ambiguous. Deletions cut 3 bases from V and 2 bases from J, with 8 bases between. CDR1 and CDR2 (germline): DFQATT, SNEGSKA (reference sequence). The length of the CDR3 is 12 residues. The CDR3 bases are TGCAGTGCTAGCGGGCGGACCTACGAGCAGTACTTC. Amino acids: CSASGRTYEQYF.

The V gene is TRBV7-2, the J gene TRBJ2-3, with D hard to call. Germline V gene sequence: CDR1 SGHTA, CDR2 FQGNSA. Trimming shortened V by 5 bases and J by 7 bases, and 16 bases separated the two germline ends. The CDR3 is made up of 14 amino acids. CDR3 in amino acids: CASSLGVEGYTQYF. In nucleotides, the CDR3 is TGTGCCAGCAGCCTTGGCGTAGAAGGGTATACGCAGTATTTT.

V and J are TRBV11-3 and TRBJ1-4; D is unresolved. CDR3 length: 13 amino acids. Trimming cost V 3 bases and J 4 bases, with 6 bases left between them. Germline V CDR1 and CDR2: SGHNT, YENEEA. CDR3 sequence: CASSFGINEKLFF. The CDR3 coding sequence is TGTGCCAGCAGCTTTGGGATTAATGAAAAACTGTTTTTT.

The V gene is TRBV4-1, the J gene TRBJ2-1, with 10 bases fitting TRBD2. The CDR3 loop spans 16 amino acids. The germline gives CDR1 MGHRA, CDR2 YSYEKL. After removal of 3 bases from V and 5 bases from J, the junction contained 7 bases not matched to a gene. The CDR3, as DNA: TGCGCCAGCAGCCAGAAACTAGCGGGGTTTAACAATGAGCAGTTCTTC. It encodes CASSQKLAGFNNEQFF.

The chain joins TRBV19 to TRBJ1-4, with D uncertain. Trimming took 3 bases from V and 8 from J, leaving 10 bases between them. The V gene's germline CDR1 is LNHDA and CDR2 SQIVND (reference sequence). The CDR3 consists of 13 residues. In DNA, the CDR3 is TGTGCCAGTAGTATTTGGTTTGGAGAAAAACTGTTTTTT. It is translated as CASSIWFGEKLFF.

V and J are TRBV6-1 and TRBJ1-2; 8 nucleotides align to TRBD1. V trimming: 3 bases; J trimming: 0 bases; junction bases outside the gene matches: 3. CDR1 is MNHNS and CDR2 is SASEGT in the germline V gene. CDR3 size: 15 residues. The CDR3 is CASSDRGLANYGYTF. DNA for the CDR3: TGTGCCAGCAGTGACAGGGGGCTTGCTAACTATGGCTACACCTTC.

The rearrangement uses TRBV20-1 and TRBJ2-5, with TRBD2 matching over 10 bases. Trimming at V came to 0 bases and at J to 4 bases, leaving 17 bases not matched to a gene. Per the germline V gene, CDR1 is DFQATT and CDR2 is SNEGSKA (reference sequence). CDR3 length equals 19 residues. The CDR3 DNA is TGCAGTGCTAGAGATTGGGGGGAGTCTAGCGGGAGACATGGAGAGACCCAGTACTTC. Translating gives CSARDWGESSGRHGETQYF.

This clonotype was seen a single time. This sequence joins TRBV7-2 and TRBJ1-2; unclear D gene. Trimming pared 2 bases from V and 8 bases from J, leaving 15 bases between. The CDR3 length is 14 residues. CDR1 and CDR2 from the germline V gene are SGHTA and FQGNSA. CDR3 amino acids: CASSLTIGVEGYTF. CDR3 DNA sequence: TGTGCCAGCAGCTTAACTATCGGGGTTGAGGGCTACACCTTC. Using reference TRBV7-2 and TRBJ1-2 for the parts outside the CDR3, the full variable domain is GAGVSQSPSNKVTEKGKDVELRCDPISGHTALYWYRQSLGQGLEFLIYFQGNSAPDKSGLPSDRFSAERTGGSVSTLTIQRTQQEDSAVYLCASSLTIGVEGYTFGSGTRLTVV.

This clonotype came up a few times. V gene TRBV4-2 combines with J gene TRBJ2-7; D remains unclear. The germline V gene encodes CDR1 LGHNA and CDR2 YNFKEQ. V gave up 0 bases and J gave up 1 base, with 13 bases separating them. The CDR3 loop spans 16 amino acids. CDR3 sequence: CASSQEVPVLSYEQYF. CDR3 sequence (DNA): TGTGCCAGCAGCCAAGAGGTCCCGGTGTTATCCTACGAGCAGTACTTC.